Below, 13 T cell receptor beta chains from the same sample are listed, as sequenced in a study of control samples from healthy donors and cancer patients (dated by TCRdb to about 2020). The library was prepared using the immunoSEQ multiplex PCR assay. Entries here come from immuneACCESS through TCRdb and include only in-frame sequences with V and J called. Some clones fail to appear in such tables; in the studies checked, an unresolved V gene covers under half of the shortfall, and the cause of the remainder is unknown. The sample table holds about 65,000 clones, of which about nine tenths were seen once. The ten largest clones represent about 1.2% of the sample. The sequencing input was PBMCs. These receptors were obtained from a woman aged 45-59 years with colorectal cancer.

The V and J genes are TRBV27 and TRBJ1-5; a weak D match, TRBD1 (5 bases). The CDR3 spans 14 residues. Trimming removed 5 bases from V and 9 bases from J, with 17 bases in between. CDR1 MNHEY and CDR2 SMNVEV come from the germline V gene (reference sequence). The CDR3 DNA follows: TGTGCCAGCAGTCCCCGACCAGGGACGGGGCCCCAGCATTTT. The encoded protein is CASSPRPGTGPQHF.

The CDR3 DNA follows: TGCAGCGTTGAAGAAGGAGAAAACACTGAAGCTTTCTTT. Translated: CSVEEGENTEAFF. The rearrangement links TRBV29-1 to TRBJ1-1; D is unclear. V gave up 0 bases and J gave up 2 bases, with 7 bases separating them. CDR3 length: 13 amino acids. CDR1 and CDR2 (germline): SQVTM, ANQGSEA.

The chain carries TRBV4-2 and TRBJ2-7, with 11 bases aligning to TRBD2. The V gene end was trimmed by 1 base and the J gene end by 6 bases; junction bases not matched to a gene: 23. The germline V gene has CDR1 LGHNA and CDR2 YNFKEQ. The CDR3 extends over 21 amino acids. CDR3: CASSQGTDYSSGRSLAGEQYF. CDR3 DNA: TGTGCCAGCAGCCAAGGGACGGATTATTCTAGCGGGAGGTCTCTCGCCGGCGAGCAGTACTTC.

The chain has TRBV30 and TRBJ2-7; D possibly matches TRBD1 or TRBD2 (5 bases each). V was cut by 1 base and J by 5 bases, with 18 bases left in between. The germline gives CDR1 GTSNPN, CDR2 SVGIG (reference sequence). The CDR3 consists of 15 residues. The CDR3, as DNA: TGTGCCTGGAGTGGGGTCTGGGGGTGGGACGACGAGCAGTACTTC. Protein sequence: CAWSGVWGWDDEQYF.

V is TRBV10-3 and J is TRBJ1-2; TRBD1 matches at 9 bases. Germline-derived CDR1 and CDR2 are ENHRY and SYGVKD. This CDR3 is built from 16 residues. Trimming removed 4 bases from V and 4 bases from J; junction bases left unmatched: 10. CDR3 DNA sequence: TGTGCCATCAGTGCACTACGGGACAGGGTGGGCTATGGCTACACCTTC. It codes for CAISALRDRVGYGYTF.

The chain couples TRBV7-8 to TRBJ2-5; D unresolved. Trimming shortened V by 5 bases and J by 2 bases, and 12 bases separated the two germline ends. From germline, CDR1 is SGHVS and CDR2 FQNEAQ. The CDR3 totals 14 residues. CDR3 bases: TGTGCCAGCAGCCTCCCCCCCAATCAAGAGACCCAGTACTTC. This sequence encodes CASSLPPNQETQYF.

V and J are TRBV5-4 and TRBJ2-5, with 7 nucleotides matching TRBD2. The CDR3 runs to 15 residues. Germline CDR1 reads SGHNT; CDR2 reads YYREEE (reference sequence). The trim removed 0 bases at V and 6 bases at J, leaving 8 bases unmatched. This CDR3 is CASSLGLAVGKTQYF. DNA of the CDR3: TGTGCCAGCAGCTTGGGACTAGCAGTTGGAAAGACCCAGTACTTC. The entire variable domain, with the rest obtained from reference TRBV5-4 and TRBJ2-5, is as follows: ETGVTQSPTHLIKTRGQQVTLRCSSQSGHNTVSWYQQALGQGPQFIFQYYREEENGRGNFPPRFSGLQFPNYSSELNVNALELDDSALYLCASSLGLAVGKTQYFGPGTRLLVL.

With regard to this clone: The junction departs from the called germline gene at one end, perhaps through a read error. J is TRBJ1-1 and V is TRBV30; unclear D gene. CDR3 length: 12 amino acids. Germline V lookup: CDR1 GTSNPN, CDR2 SVGIG (reference sequence). The CDR3 DNA is TGTGCCTGGAGTATGGGATCGTGGACGAAAACATTT. Translating gives CAWSMGSWTKTF.

This chain links TRBV11-3 with TRBJ2-2; D ambiguous. CDR3 length: 15 residues. V lost 5 bases and J lost 1, with 11 bases in between. CDR1 is SGHNT, CDR2 YENEEA, per germline. For the CDR3, the DNA is TGTGCCAGCAGCGCAACGGACGGGAACACCGGGGAGCTGTTTTTT. It encodes CASSATDGNTGELFF.

The V gene is TRBV9, the J gene TRBJ2-2; D not resolved. The germline V and J ends were trimmed by 4 bases and 4 bases, with 8 bases remaining between them. From germline, CDR1 is SGDLS and CDR2 YYNGEE. CDR3 length equals 13 residues. The chain's CDR3 is CASSLFLTGELFF. The DNA for the CDR3 is TGTGCCAGCAGCTTATTCCTCACCGGGGAGCTGTTTTTT. Looking up the rest from reference TRBV9 and TRBJ2-2 gives the full variable domain: DSGVTQTPKHLITATGQRVTLRCSPRSGDLSVYWYQQSLDQGLQFLIQYYNGEERAKGNILERFSAQQFPDLHSELNLSSLELGDSALYFCASSLFLTGELFFGEGSRLTVL.

This chain uses TRBV19 with TRBJ1-6; the match to TRBD1 covers 9 bases. The CDR3 has 12 amino acids. Germline CDR1 reads LNHDA; CDR2 reads SQIVND (reference sequence). The ends lost 10 bases at V and 9 bases at J; junction bases unmatched: 4. CDR3 DNA: TGTGCCACGAGACAGGGGGGTTCACCCCTCCACTTT. Amino acid sequence: CATRQGGSPLHF.

The chain couples TRBV2 to TRBJ2-3; 9 nucleotides align to TRBD1. The ends lost 7 bases at V and 1 base at J; junction bases unmatched: 3. CDR1 and CDR2 from the germline V gene are SNHLY and FYNNEI. The CDR3 has 14 residues. The CDR3, as DNA: TGTGCCAGCAATCGGGACAGGGGCACAGATACGCAGTATTTT. Its translation is CASNRDRGTDTQYF.

This chain links TRBV29-1 with TRBJ2-3, with 7 nucleotides matching TRBD2. This CDR3 is 14 amino acids long. The V gene's germline CDR1 is SQVTM and CDR2 ANQGSEA. With 4 bases clipped from V and 2 bases from J, the junction kept 6 bases outside the gene matches. The CDR3 DNA follows: TGCAGCGTTGCCCGGGAGGTAATCACAGATACGCAGTATTTT. It yields the protein CSVAREVITDTQYF.